These T cell receptor beta chains were read from a single sample in a study of cytomegalovirus exposure and HLA in healthy donors. Assay: immunoSEQ multiplex PCR; the TCRdb copy retains only in-frame clones and omits some. The profile shows fewer than 100,000 clones, 94% of them singletons. Input material: PBMCs. The receptor source for this set is a woman between 18 and 29 years old in good health and CMV-seronegative. The CDR3 runs from the conserved cysteine through the conserved F or W. Each record gives: J gene, clone size, D gene, V gene, CDR3 DNA, CDR3 protein. The D gene is left open where the match is weak. Expanded clones get a size class; other rows say once, few or many, or leave the size out.

J: TRBJ1-2
size: once
D: .
V: TRBV15
DNA: TGTGCCACCAGCAGGGACAATCCGGCCAACTATGGCTACACCTTC
CDR3: CATSRDNPANYGYTF

J: TRBJ2-2
size: .
D: .
V: TRBV4-1
DNA: TGCGCCAGCAGCCAAAATTGGGGAGCGAACACCGGGGAGCTGTTTTTT
CDR3: CASSQNWGANTGELFF

J: TRBJ1-2
size: .
D: .
V: TRBV28
DNA: TGTGCCAGCAGCATCAGGTATTCTAACTATGGCTACACCTTC
CDR3: CASSIRYSNYGYTF

J: TRBJ2-1
size: once
D: TRBD2
V: TRBV4-1
DNA: TGCGCCAGCAGCCAAGATGCTGGACTAGCGGGCCTAATCTCCTACAATGAGCAGTTCTTC
CDR3: CASSQDAGLAGLISYNEQFF

J: TRBJ2-7
size: .
D: TRBD2
V: TRBV5-1
DNA: TGCGCCAGCAGCTTGGTTAGCGGGAGACCCCTAGACGAGCAGTACTTC
CDR3: CASSLVSGRPLDEQYF

J: TRBJ1-1
size: .
D: .
V: TRBV20-1
DNA: TGCAGTGCTAGGTCCGTTGAAGCTTTCTTT
CDR3: CSARSVEAFF

J: TRBJ1-2
size: .
D: .
V: TRBV6-5
DNA: TGTGCCAGCAGTCCAACACAGGGAGACTATGGCTACACCTTC
CDR3: CASSPTQGDYGYTF

J: TRBJ1-2
size: .
D: .
V: TRBV2
DNA: TGTGCCAGCAGTTTGAACAGATTAGCTAACTATGGCTACACCTTC
CDR3: CASSLNRLANYGYTF

J: TRBJ2-2
size: .
D: .
V: TRBV5-8
DNA: TGTGCCAGCAGCTTGACGCACAGGTGGAACCCCGGGGAGCTGTTTTTT
CDR3: CASSLTHRWNPGELFF

J: TRBJ2-1
size: .
D: TRBD2
V: TRBV13
DNA: TGTGCCAGCAGCTTCTCCCTAGCGGGAGAGGGCAATGAGCAGTTCTTC
CDR3: CASSFSLAGEGNEQFF

J: TRBJ1-3
size: .
D: TRBD1
V: TRBV12-5
DNA: TGTGCTAGTGGTTTGGGCGTGGGGACAGGCTCTGGAAACACCATATATTTT
CDR3: CASGLGVGTGSGNTIYF

J: TRBJ2-7
size: .
D: TRBD1
V: TRBV28
DNA: TGTGCCAGCAGCCGCCTTACCCGGGACAGGTCATCCTACGAGCAGTACTTC
CDR3: CASSRLTRDRSSYEQYF

J: TRBJ2-3
size: .
D: TRBD1
V: TRBV18
DNA: TGTGCCAGCCGACAGGGGGCAGGCACAGATACGCAGTATTTT
CDR3: CASRQGAGTDTQYF

J: TRBJ1-1
size: .
D: .
V: TRBV5-1
DNA: TGCGCCAGCAGCTTGGGCAGGGAGAACACTGAAGCTTTCTTT
CDR3: CASSLGRENTEAFF

J: TRBJ2-5
size: once
D: .
V: TRBV19
DNA: TGTGCCAGTACCCCCGGTGGAGAGACCCAGTACTTC
CDR3: CASTPGGETQYF

J: TRBJ1-6
size: .
D: .
V: TRBV7-9
DNA: TGTGCCAGCAGCTCCACAGTCCCAACCGACCGGGAGAGTAATTCACCCCTCCACTTT
CDR3: CASSSTVPTDRESNSPLHF

J: TRBJ2-1
size: .
D: TRBD2
V: TRBV7-9
DNA: TGTGCCAGCAGCCCCCCGGGACTAACCTACAATGAGCAGTTCTTC
CDR3: CASSPPGLTYNEQFF

J: TRBJ2-5
size: .
D: .
V: TRBV10-3
DNA: TGTGCCATCAGTGACAGGAGGGGAGGTACCCGGGAGACCCAGTACTTC
CDR3: CAISDRRGGTRETQYF

J: TRBJ2-7
size: .
D: .
V: TRBV19
DNA: TGTGCCAGTAGTATAGGGGCCACAGGATACGAGCAGTACTTC
CDR3: CASSIGATGYEQYF

J: TRBJ2-2
size: .
D: .
V: TRBV5-6
DNA: TGTGCCAGCAGCTTTTTCGTACTAACGAACACCGGGGAGCTGTTTTTT
CDR3: CASSFFVLTNTGELFF

J: TRBJ2-5
size: .
D: .
V: TRBV7-6
DNA: TGTGCCAGCAGCGCCCCCCTAGCGCCCGGGACCCAGTACTTC
CDR3: CASSAPLAPGTQYF

J: TRBJ2-1
size: .
D: TRBD1
V: TRBV7-2
DNA: TGTGCCAGCAGCTCCCCCCGGGACAGAATTTACAATGAGCAGTTCTTC
CDR3: CASSSPRDRIYNEQFF

J: TRBJ1-1
size: .
D: .
V: TRBV4-1
DNA: TGCGCCAGCCGAGACTTTACGAACACTGAAGCTTTCTTT
CDR3: CASRDFTNTEAFF

J: TRBJ2-7
size: .
D: .
V: TRBV28
DNA: TGTGCCAGCAGTCCTCCGCCGACAGATAGCTCCTACGAGCAGTACTTC
CDR3: CASSPPPTDSSYEQYF

J: TRBJ2-1
size: .
D: .
V: TRBV7-6
DNA: TGTGCCAGCAGCTTAAAAGGGGATGAGCAGTTCTTC
CDR3: CASSLKGDEQFF

J: TRBJ1-2
size: .
D: .
V: TRBV11-1
DNA: TGTGCCAGCAGCTTGGAGCAGGGGACTAACTATGGCTACACCTTC
CDR3: CASSLEQGTNYGYTF

J: TRBJ2-3
size: .
D: .
V: TRBV7-3
DNA: TGTGCCAGCAGCTTAGGAGCAGATACGCAGTATTTT
CDR3: CASSLGADTQYF

J: TRBJ2-4
size: .
D: TRBD1
V: TRBV27
DNA: TGTGCCAGCAGCTTCTGGACAGGGGGCTTACCTCCCAAAAACATTCAGTACTTC
CDR3: CASSFWTGGLPPKNIQYF

J: TRBJ1-2
size: .
D: .
V: TRBV29-1
DNA: TGCAGCGTCGGCAACAGGGAGGGAGCATATGGCTACACCTTC
CDR3: CSVGNREGAYGYTF

J: TRBJ2-7
size: .
D: TRBD2
V: TRBV9
DNA: TGTGCCAGCAGCCCTACTAGCGGAGCCTACGAGCAGTACTTC
CDR3: CASSPTSGAYEQYF

J: TRBJ1-1
size: .
D: .
V: TRBV7-6
DNA: TGTGCCAGCAGCCCAAGGGGGGGGGCCAAGTCGACTGAAGCTTTCTTT
CDR3: CASSPRGGAKSTEAFF

J: TRBJ2-7
size: .
D: TRBD2
V: TRBV6-6
DNA: TGTGCCAGCAGTTACGAGACTAGCGGGAGGGTTTCGCAGTACTTC
CDR3: CASSYETSGRVSQYF

J: TRBJ1-5
size: .
D: .
V: TRBV9
DNA: TGTGCCAGCAGCGTAGGGTGGGAGGGTAATCAGCCCCAGCATTTT
CDR3: CASSVGWEGNQPQHF

J: TRBJ1-1
size: .
D: .
V: TRBV14
DNA: TGTGCCAGCAGCCAAGATTCGGGGAAGCACACTGAAGCTTTCTTT
CDR3: CASSQDSGKHTEAFF

J: TRBJ2-7
size: .
D: .
V: TRBV30
DNA: TGTGCCTGGAGTCGCGGGGGCAACTCCTACGAGCAGTACTTC
CDR3: CAWSRGGNSYEQYF

J: TRBJ1-2
size: once
D: TRBD1
V: TRBV28
DNA: TGTGCCAGCAGTTTATCTGGACAGGGCAACGGCTACACCTTC
CDR3: CASSLSGQGNGYTF

J: TRBJ1-2
size: .
D: TRBD1
V: TRBV2
DNA: TGTGCCAGCAGTGCCGGGACAGGGTTTGGCTACACCTTC
CDR3: CASSAGTGFGYTF

J: TRBJ1-5
size: .
D: .
V: TRBV19
DNA: TGTGCCAGTAGTACGGTAAGATCCGGGTTGAGCAATCAGCCCCAGCATTTT
CDR3: CASSTVRSGLSNQPQHF

J: TRBJ2-7
size: medium-sized
D: .
V: TRBV6-1
DNA: TGTGCCAGCAGTGGCGGGGAAGCCTACGAGCAGTACTTC
CDR3: CASSGGEAYEQYF

J: TRBJ2-1
size: .
D: .
V: TRBV2
DNA: TGTGCCAGCAGTACCCGGCTGTCGGGGAATGAGCAGTTCTTC
CDR3: CASSTRLSGNEQFF